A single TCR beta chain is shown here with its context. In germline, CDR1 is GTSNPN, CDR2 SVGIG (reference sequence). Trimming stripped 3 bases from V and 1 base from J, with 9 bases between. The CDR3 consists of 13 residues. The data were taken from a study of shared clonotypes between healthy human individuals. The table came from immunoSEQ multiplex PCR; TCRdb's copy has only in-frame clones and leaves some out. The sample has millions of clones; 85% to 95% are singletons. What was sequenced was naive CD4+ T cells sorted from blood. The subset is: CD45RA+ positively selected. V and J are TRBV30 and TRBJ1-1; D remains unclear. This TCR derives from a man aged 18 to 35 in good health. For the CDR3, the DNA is TGTGCCTGGAGCTTCCAGCCGAACACTGAAGCTTTCTTT. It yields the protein CAWSFQPNTEAFF.